Presented here are 20 T cell receptor beta chains from one specimen sequenced in a study of blood T cell repertoires in COVID-19. Repertoires were generated with immunoSEQ multiplex PCR, while TCRdb's copy carries only in-frame clones and drops some. Of about 360,000 clones in the sample, around 86% were seen once. Sequenced input: peripheral blood. The receptors were sampled from a human donor in a cohort sampled during active COVID-19.

The V and J genes are TRBV7-9 and TRBJ2-1, with D perhaps matching TRBD1 (5 bases). The CDR3 runs 14 residues. The V end lost 1 base, the J end lost 7 bases, and 11 bases lay between the germline ends. Germline V gene lookup returns CDR1 SEHNR and CDR2 FQNEAQ (reference sequence). In nucleotides, the CDR3 is TGTGCCAGCAGCTTAGAGGGGAATCGAAATGAGCAGTTCTTC. This sequence encodes CASSLEGNRNEQFF.

The V and J genes are TRBV19 and TRBJ1-1; perhaps TRBD1 as D (5 bases). The CDR3 spans 14 residues. Germline V CDR1 and CDR2: LNHDA, SQIVND (reference sequence). With 5 bases removed from V and 0 bases from J, the gap between germline ends came to 10 bases. CDR3 residues: CASSPPTVNTEAFF. CDR3 nucleotide sequence: TGTGCCAGTAGTCCTCCGACAGTGAACACTGAAGCTTTCTTT.

Remarks on this clone: The junction does not match germline at one end; this may be a read error. The rearrangement uses TRBV7-7 and TRBJ2-2; 14 bases map to TRBD2. The CDR3 runs 16 residues. From germline, CDR1 is SSHAT and CDR2 FNYEAQ (reference sequence). The CDR3 here is CASSRGLAGGTGELFF. The CDR3 coding sequence is TGTGCTAGCAGCCGTGGACTAGCGGGGGGCACCGGGGAGCTGTTTTTT.

The chain joins TRBV29-1 to TRBJ2-3, with 7 bases lining up with TRBD1. V gave up 2 bases and J gave up 1 base; unmatched junction bases: 6. This CDR3 spans 15 amino acids. Germline lookup yields CDR1 SQVTM and CDR2 ANQGSEA. DNA for the CDR3: TGCAGCGTTGAAAAAAACAGGGGTCGCACAGATACGCAGTATTTT. Amino acids: CSVEKNRGRTDTQYF.

This chain connects TRBV6-5 to TRBJ1-5, with 7 positions matching TRBD1. V lost 6 bases and J lost 5; bases outside the gene matches: 7. The CDR3 runs to 14 residues. CDR1 is MNHEY, CDR2 SVGAGI, per germline. The CDR3 protein is CASSLRQGDQPQHF. DNA for the CDR3: TGTGCCAGCAGCCTCAGACAGGGTGATCAGCCCCAGCATTTT.

The rearrangement joins TRBV19 to TRBJ2-7, with 7 bases fitting TRBD1. The CDR3 sequence is 16 residues long. Trimming cost V 3 bases and J 2 bases; bases outside gene matches: 10. Germline CDR1 is LNHDA and CDR2 is SQIVND (reference sequence). DNA of the CDR3: TGTGCCAGTAGTATCCTGTATGGGGACAGCCCCTACGAGCAGTACTTC. Translation: CASSILYGDSPYEQYF.

The V gene is TRBV5-4, the J gene TRBJ2-1; 10 nucleotides agree with TRBD1. Germline CDR1 and CDR2: SGHNT and YYREEE (reference sequence). Trimming at V came to 4 bases and at J to 7 bases, leaving 5 bases not matched to a gene. There are 14 residues in the CDR3. This CDR3 is CASSPGDRGNEQFF. The CDR3 bases are TGTGCCAGCAGCCCAGGGGACAGGGGAAATGAGCAGTTCTTC. The full variable domain, in which reference TRBV5-4 and TRBJ2-1 provide the parts outside the CDR3, is ETGVTQSPTHLIKTRGQQVTLRCSSQSGHNTVSWYQQALGQGPQFIFQYYREEENGRGNFPPRFSGLQFPNYSSELNVNALELDDSALYLCASSPGDRGNEQFFGPGTRLTVL.

The gene calls are TRBV24-1 and TRBJ2-5, with 8 nucleotides matching TRBD2. With 5 bases clipped from V and 5 bases from J, the junction kept 9 bases outside the gene matches. The CDR3 has 15 residues. Germline values: CDR1 KGHDR, CDR2 SFDVKD. CDR3 protein: CATSVKRESGETQYF. CDR3 nucleotide sequence: TGTGCCACCAGTGTCAAGCGGGAGAGTGGTGAGACCCAGTACTTC.

This chain connects TRBV11-2 to TRBJ2-7; D is unresolved. This CDR3 contains 15 residues. The germline CDR1 and CDR2 sequences are SGHAT and FQNNGV. V was clipped by 0 bases and J by 0 bases, with 9 bases between them. CDR3 in amino acids: CASSLDTVGSYEQYF. The DNA for the CDR3 is TGTGCCAGCAGCTTAGATACAGTGGGCTCCTACGAGCAGTACTTC.

This sequence joins TRBV4-1 and TRBJ2-1; TRBD2 matches 10 bases. Trimming at V came to 5 bases and at J to 9 bases, leaving 13 bases not matched to a gene. The CDR3 is made up of 16 amino acids. CDR1 is MGHRA and CDR2 is YSYEKL in the germline V gene. CDR3 nucleotide sequence: TGCGCCAGCAGCGGCATAGCGGGAGGATGGGGGGGTGAGCAGTTCTTC. Encoded protein: CASSGIAGGWGGEQFF.

This clone appeared once. This rearrangement joins TRBV7-2 to TRBJ1-2; D is uncertain. Trimming removed 4 bases from V and 0 bases from J, with 12 bases in between. The CDR3 is made up of 15 amino acids. Looked up from germline, CDR1 is SGHTA and CDR2 is FQGNSA. This CDR3 is CASSYRPAANYGYTF. CDR3 nucleotide sequence: TGTGCCAGCAGCTACAGACCCGCCGCTAACTATGGCTACACCTTC.

This chain connects TRBV12-3 or TRBV12-4 to TRBJ1-2; no definite D call. The CDR3 length is 12 residues. V was trimmed by 3 bases and J by 4 bases, leaving 6 bases between them. CDR3 coding DNA: TGTGCCAGCAGTTTGCAGTCCTATGGCTACACCTTC. Translation: CASSLQSYGYTF.

J is TRBJ2-1 and V is TRBV6-5, with TRBD2 identical over 7 bases. CDR3 length: 13 residues. V lost 7 bases and J lost 4; bases outside the gene matches: 4. Looked up from germline, CDR1 is MNHEY and CDR2 is SVGAGI. The DNA for the CDR3 is TGTGCCAGCAAGGCTAGCGGTTACAATGAGCAGTTCTTC. Amino acids: CASKASGYNEQFF.

The chain employs TRBV15 and TRBJ2-7; 9 nucleotides match TRBD1. This CDR3 has 16 residues. Trimming took 0 bases from V and 6 from J; bases not matched to a gene: 9. The V gene's germline CDR1 is LNHNV and CDR2 YYDKDF (reference sequence). CDR3 residues: CATSRDQGTGQFEQYF. CDR3 sequence (DNA): TGTGCCACCAGCAGAGATCAAGGGACAGGGCAATTCGAGCAGTACTTC.

V usage is TRBV3-1 (or the pseudogene TRBV3-2) and J usage is TRBJ2-7; TRBD2 agrees at 7 bases. The CDR3 covers 14 residues. Germline assignment: CDR1 LGHDT and CDR2 YNNKEL (reference sequence). V trimming: 4 bases; J trimming: 1 base; junction bases outside the gene matches: 4. The chain's CDR3 is CASSRRTSSYEQYF. The CDR3 coding sequence is TGTGCCAGCAGCCGAAGGACTAGTTCCTACGAGCAGTACTTC.

V usage is TRBV10-3 and J usage is TRBJ2-3; the match to TRBD1 covers 11 bases. The J segment lost 4 bases and the V segment lost 11 bases, leaving 8 bases of the junction unmatched. There are 14 residues in the CDR3. Germline values: CDR1 ENHRY, CDR2 SYGVKD. CDR3 region: CAARDRGIADTQYF. The CDR3 nucleotides are TGTGCCGCCAGGGACAGGGGGATCGCAGATACGCAGTATTTT.

This chain uses TRBV30 with TRBJ2-1; tentative D call: TRBD1 (6 bases). Germline V gene sequence: CDR1 GTSNPN, CDR2 SVGIG (reference sequence). Trimming shortened V by 0 bases and J by 10 bases, and 7 bases separated the two germline ends. The CDR3 has 11 residues. In nucleotides, the CDR3 is TGTGCCTGGAGTGTCGGGACAGAGCAGTTCTTC. Protein product: CAWSVGTEQFF.

V and J are TRBV7-9 and TRBJ1-1, with unresolved D. Germline CDR1 and CDR2: SEHNR and FQNEAQ (reference sequence). The CDR3 length is 13 residues. Trimming took off 5 bases at V and 10 bases at J, with 17 bases between the two ends. In DNA form, the CDR3 reads TGTGCCAGCAGCCCCACTCTCGCCAGAGGAGCTTTCTTT. Its protein product is CASSPTLARGAFF.

The chain uses TRBV6-5 and TRBJ1-4, with 7 bases matching TRBD1. V trimming: 4 bases; J trimming: 0 bases; junction bases outside the gene matches: 5. CDR1 is MNHEY, CDR2 SVGAGI, per germline. CDR3 length: 16 residues. In DNA, the CDR3 is TGTGCCAGCAGTTTGACAGGGTCTGCAACTAATGAAAAACTGTTTTTT. This codes for CASSLTGSATNEKLFF.

The chain's CDR3 is CASSLGSPAGETQYF. The CDR3 nucleotides read TGTGCCAGCAGTTTGGGGTCCCCGGCGGGGGAGACCCAGTACTTC. The chain couples TRBV2 to TRBJ2-5; possible D gene TRBD2, 6 bases. CDR1 SNHLY and CDR2 FYNNEI come from the germline V gene. The CDR3 consists of 15 residues. V lost 5 bases to trimming and J lost 5 bases, with 18 bases between them.